This T cell receptor beta chain was documented in a study of CD8 T cells in ankylosing spondylitis. The CDR3 length is 14 residues. CDR1 and CDR2 from the germline V gene are LGHDT and YNNKEL (reference sequence). Trimming removed 1 base at V and 10 bases at J, with 14 bases between. Only a few counts were recorded for this clonotype. TCRdb recomputed calls from the 5' RACE reads with MiXCR, one row per CDR3 protein. The data show 300,000 to 350,000 distinct CDR3 sequences, with around 21% seen just once and around 3.2% held by the top ten. Material for sequencing was blood, either unsorted or a sorted T cell fraction (not recorded which). This TCR was sampled from a female donor with ankylosing spondylitis or in good health (not recorded which). V usage is TRBV3-1 and J usage is TRBJ2-1, with D tentatively TRBD2 (5 bases). CDR3 DNA: TGTGCCAGCAGCCAAGGGGCCGGGGTAAGCGAGCAGTTCTTC. It translates to CASSQGAGVSEQFF.